These 13 T cell receptor beta chains were sequenced from one sample in a study of early T cells in non-severe SARS-CoV-2 infection. MiXCR was run by TCRdb on the 5' RACE reads, yielding one entry per CDR3 protein. The sample holds 70,000 to 90,000 distinct CDR3 sequences, roughly 10% seen once. The specimen sequenced was whole blood. Receptor source: an adult who was a healthcare worker with PCR-confirmed SARS-CoV-2 infection or an uninfected control (not recorded which).

The chain employs TRBV21-1 and TRBJ2-5. TRBV21-1 is classified as a pseudogene. The length of the CDR3 is 8 residues. CDR3 amino acids: CASTREYF. DNA of the CDR3: TGTGCCAGCACACGGGAGTACTTC.

The gene calls are TRBV29-1 and TRBJ1-1; 8 positions match TRBD1. This CDR3 comprises 13 residues. Germline trimming cut 4 bases from V and 1 base from J; bases unmatched to any gene: 2. Looked up from germline, CDR1 is SQVTM and CDR2 is ANQGSEA. For the CDR3, the DNA is TGCAGCGTTGCAGGGGGCGCGAACACTGAAGCTTTCTTT. Amino acid sequence: CSVAGGANTEAFF.

This clonotype turned up a few times. The rearrangement uses TRBV11-2 and TRBJ2-2; no clear D. CDR1 and CDR2 (germline): SGHAT, FQNNGV. V lost 5 bases to trimming and J lost 1 base, with 8 bases between them. The CDR3 has 14 amino acids. CDR3: CASSENRNTGELFF. CDR3 in DNA: TGTGCCAGCAGCGAGAACAGGAACACCGGGGAGCTGTTTTTT.

The chain employs TRBV12-3 or TRBV12-4 and TRBJ1-5; 7 bases map to TRBD1. With 7 bases clipped from V and 0 bases from J, the junction kept 3 bases outside the gene matches. CDR3 length equals 14 residues. The DNA of the CDR3 is TGTGCCAGCACCCGACAGGGTAGCAATCAGCCCCAGCATTTT. Amino acid sequence: CASTRQGSNQPQHF.

This clonotype was observed many times. The chain has TRBV20-1 and TRBJ2-3; D assignment may be TRBD1 or TRBD2 (5 bases each). V dropped 6 bases and J dropped 0 bases, with 16 bases sitting between them. This CDR3 region has 15 residues. Germline V gene lookup returns CDR1 DFQATT and CDR2 SNEGSKA (reference sequence). CDR3 nucleotide sequence: TGCAGTGCCCCGAAACCCGGGACCAGCACAGATACGCAGTATTTT. Amino acid sequence: CSAPKPGTSTDTQYF.

This clonotype appeared many times. V is TRBV3-1 and J is TRBJ2-5; no definite D call. In germline, CDR1 is LGHDT, CDR2 YNNKEL (reference sequence). V was pared by 7 bases and J by 4 bases, with 16 bases between. The CDR3 is made up of 14 amino acids. CDR3: CASKPHGSLETQYF. CDR3 in DNA: TGTGCCAGCAAACCCCACGGTAGCCTAGAGACCCAGTACTTC.

The CDR3 region is CASGLVRGMNTEAFF. Written as DNA, the CDR3 is TGTGCTAGTGGTTTGGTAAGGGGGATGAACACTGAAGCTTTCTTT. The genes are TRBV12-5 and TRBJ1-1, with D possibly TRBD1 on 6 matching bases. The CDR3 covers 15 residues. Deletions cut 0 bases from V and 0 bases from J, with 8 bases between. Per the germline V gene, CDR1 is LGHNT and CDR2 is FRNRAP.

This clonotype was found a few times. The chain is built from TRBV4-2 and TRBJ2-4; 9 nucleotides match TRBD2. The CDR3 is made up of 14 amino acids. J was trimmed by 7 bases and V by 4 bases; bases with no gene match: 5. The germline gives CDR1 LGHNA, CDR2 YNFKEQ. DNA of the CDR3: TGTGCCAGCAGCCTGACTAGCGGTGGGAACATTCAGTACTTC. It specifies CASSLTSGGNIQYF.

The chain is built from TRBV11-2 and TRBJ2-3; D is perhaps TRBD1 or TRBD2 (5 bases each). The V and J ends lost 2 bases and 2 bases respectively, with 17 bases between them. CDR1 SGHAT and CDR2 FQNNGV come from the germline V gene. CDR3 length equals 17 residues. The CDR3 DNA reads TGTGCCAGCAGCTTATATGCCAGTCCGGGGACCACAGATACGCAGTATTTT. This encodes CASSLYASPGTTDTQYF.

This clonotype was detected many times. The chain employs TRBV10-1 and TRBJ2-3; 15 nucleotides match TRBD2. CDR3 length: 17 residues. Trimming cost V 8 bases and J 4 bases; bases outside gene matches: 10. Germline V lookup: CDR1 WNHNN, CDR2 SYGVQD (reference sequence). The CDR3 reads CASSPGRTSGGADTQYF. In nucleotides, the CDR3 is TGCGCCAGCTCACCCGGCCGGACTAGCGGGGGGGCAGATACGCAGTATTTT.

The rearrangement links TRBV7-9 to TRBJ2-7, with a weak D call TRBD2 (5 bases). Germline values: CDR1 SEHNR, CDR2 FQNEAQ (reference sequence). Trimming pared 5 bases from V and 0 bases from J, leaving 14 bases between. There are 15 residues in the CDR3. This CDR3 reads CASSQFSGSSYEQYF. The CDR3 DNA sequence: TGTGCCAGCAGCCAATTTTCGGGGAGCTCCTACGAGCAGTACTTC.

This clonotype was detected ten times or more. The V and J genes are TRBV5-6 and TRBJ2-7; 7 positions match TRBD2. The CDR3 is made up of 16 amino acids. V trimming: 6 bases; J trimming: 7 bases; junction bases outside the gene matches: 19. The germline gives CDR1 SGHDT, CDR2 YYEEEE. The CDR3 here is CASTHLGGDPTGEQYF. CDR3 coding DNA: TGTGCCAGCACCCACTTGGGGGGGGACCCTACGGGGGAGCAGTACTTC.

In this sample, this clonotype turned up a few times. J is TRBJ2-4 and V is TRBV6-5; D unclear. Germline V lookup: CDR1 MNHEY, CDR2 SVGAGI. V was cut by 5 bases and J by 0 bases, with 11 bases left in between. The CDR3 spans 15 residues. CDR3 amino acids: CASSPFALAKNIQYF. CDR3 coding DNA: TGTGCCAGCAGTCCCTTTGCATTAGCCAAAAACATTCAGTACTTC.